These 3 T cell receptor beta chains were sequenced from one sample in a study of cytomegalovirus exposure and HLA in healthy donors. PCR employed 60 Vbeta and 13 Jbeta primers. TCRdb keeps only in-frame clones here, not all; method: immunoSEQ multiplex PCR. Here the sample spans about 57,000 clones, approximately 79% being singletons. Specimen: PBMCs. Receptors were obtained from a woman in her thirties in good health and CMV-seronegative.

J is TRBJ2-5 and V is TRBV19; weak D call: TRBD2 (6 bases). The ends were cut back, 1 base at V and 4 bases at J, with 19 bases in the middle. The CDR3 loop spans 17 amino acids. CDR1 is LNHDA, CDR2 SQIVND, per germline (reference sequence). CDR3 sequence reads: CASSIGGGTRTGETQYF. The CDR3 region has the DNA TGTGCCAGTAGTATAGGGGGAGGAACGCGGACGGGAGAGACCCAGTACTTC.

The chain combines TRBV12-5 with TRBJ1-1; D is possibly TRBD1 (6 bases). Germline V gene data show CDR1 as LGHNT and CDR2 as FRNRAP. The CDR3 length is 13 residues. V was cut by 1 base and J by 7 bases, with 10 bases left in between. The CDR3 DNA reads TGTGCTAGTGGTTTGGCCAGGGGAATTGAAGCTTTCTTT. It encodes CASGLARGIEAFF.

This chain joins TRBV4-3 and TRBJ2-1, with a possible D match to TRBD2 (5 bases). The V end was cut by 3 bases, the J end by 4 bases, with 10 bases between. CDR3 length equals 14 residues. Germline assignment: CDR1 LGHNA and CDR2 YSLEER. CDR3 coding DNA: TGCGCCAGCAGCCATTCGGAGGATTACAATGAGCAGTTCTTC. The encoded protein is CASSHSEDYNEQFF.